This is a list of T cell receptor beta chains from one sample in a study of beta chain features in type 1 diabetes. Sequenced by immunoSEQ multiplex PCR; TCRdb stores in-frame clones only, minus some. The sample shows around 350,000 clones, roughly 12% of them seen only once. Sequences were obtained from naive CD4+ T cells from blood. Every receptor here comes from a man between 18 and 35 years old in good health. Each CDR3 is given with its conserved first and last residue. D genes are given only for firm matches. Some rows have no size entry. The others give once, few or many, or a class for an expanded clone.

d_call j_call cdr3_length v_call clone_size cdr3_nt cdr3_aa
TRBD1 TRBJ1-2 17 TRBV4-2 . TGTGCCAGCAGCCCGGGGACAGGGGCTAATGGTGGCTATGGCTACACCTTC CASSPGTGANGGYGYTF
. TRBJ1-2 16 TRBV5-1 few TGCGCCAGCAGCAACCTACAGGGACAATCTAACTATGGCTACACCTTC CASSNLQGQSNYGYTF
TRBD1 TRBJ1-2 15 TRBV5-1 . TGCGCCAGCAGCTGGGGGGACAGTATGGACTATGGCTACACCTTC CASSWGDSMDYGYTF
TRBD1 TRBJ1-1 14 TRBV7-2 few TGTGCCAGCAGCGCTCGACAGGGGGACACTGAAGCTTTCTTT CASSARQGDTEAFF
TRBD1 TRBJ1-2 14 TRBV16 . TGTGCCAGCAGCCAGACTCAGGGGGCAGGAGGCTACACCTTC CASSQTQGAGGYTF
TRBD1 TRBJ1-2 14 TRBV25-1 . TGTGCCAGCTCTACACCGGGACAGATTGATGGCTACACCTTC CASSTPGQIDGYTF
. TRBJ2-7 12 TRBV11-2 few TGTGCCAGCAGCTTAGATCCCCGGGAGCGGTACTTC CASSLDPRERYF
TRBD1 TRBJ2-5 15 TRBV7-9 few TGTGCCAGCAGCTTACTGGGACAGTCCCAAGAGACCCAGTACTTC CASSLLGQSQETQYF
. TRBJ2-3 16 TRBV5-1 . TGCGCCAGCAGCTTGAGGTTAGCGGAGTCCACAGATACGCAGTATTTT CASSLRLAESTDTQYF
. TRBJ2-2 13 TRBV30 . TGTGCCTGGAGTTCACAGGGTCGCGGGGAGCTGTTTTTT CAWSSQGRGELFF
. TRBJ2-2 14 TRBV19 . TGTGCCAGTAGTATACCCGGCAGGGCCGGGGAGCTGTTTTTT CASSIPGRAGELFF
. TRBJ1-2 12 TRBV28 . TGTGCCAGCAGTTCAGTGGGGCGCGGCTACACCTTC CASSSVGRGYTF
. TRBJ2-2 11 TRBV20-1 . TGCAGTGGGCTGGTCGCCGGGGAGCTGTTTTTT CSGLVAGELFF
. TRBJ1-1 13 TRBV7-9 . TGTGCCAGCAGTTACAGGCTTACCACTGAAGCTTTCTTT CASSYRLTTEAFF
. TRBJ2-5 12 TRBV10-3 . TGTGCAGTGAGCGCCCGACAAGAGACCCAGTACTTC CAVSARQETQYF
TRBD2 TRBJ2-7 16 TRBV30 few TGTGCCCTGACCGGGACTAGCGGGAGGTTTTCCTACGAGCAGTACTTC CALTGTSGRFSYEQYF
. TRBJ1-6 16 TRBV11-2 . TGTGCCAGCAGCTTCCGTGGCACCGTAAATAATTCACCCCTCCACTTT CASSFRGTVNNSPLHF
. TRBJ2-5 14 TRBV7-2 . TGTGCCAGCAGCCGGGCGGGGGCAGAGGAGACCCAGTACTTC CASSRAGAEETQYF
TRBD1 TRBJ1-1 15 TRBV11-2 . TGTGCCAGCAGCTTAGAAGGACAGGGTACGTCTGAAGCTTTCTTT CASSLEGQGTSEAFF
. TRBJ2-2 15 TRBV9 few TGTGCCAGCAGCGTACCCGGGTCGAACACCGGGGAGCTGTTTTTT CASSVPGSNTGELFF
. TRBJ2-7 11 TRBV20-1 few TGCAGTGCTAGTATTTCCTACGAGCAGTACTTC CSASISYEQYF
. TRBJ2-5 14 TRBV5-6 . TGTGCCAGCATCCCAAATGTCGGCCAAGAGACCCAGTACTTC CASIPNVGQETQYF
. TRBJ2-2 13 TRBV30 few TGTGCCTGGGACCATCTCAGGACCGGGGAGCTGTTTTTT CAWDHLRTGELFF
TRBD2 TRBJ2-3 18 TRBV9 few TGTGCCAGCAGCGTCCGTAGTGGGCTAGCGGTACGCACAGATACGCAGTATTTT CASSVRSGLAVRTDTQYF
. TRBJ1-5 18 TRBV7-9 . TGTGCCAGCAGCTTATGGAACAGCCCCCTTATCGGCAATCAGCCCCAGCATTTT CASSLWNSPLIGNQPQHF
. TRBJ2-5 15 TRBV9 . TGTGCCAGCAGCGTAGGGGGAGGCGCTTTGGGGACCCAGTACTTC CASSVGGGALGTQYF
. TRBJ2-3 16 TRBV5-4 . TGTGCCAGCAGCTCGGGCGGGACCCGCCCCACAGATACGCAGTATTTT CASSSGGTRPTDTQYF
TRBD2 TRBJ2-7 14 TRBV7-2 . TGTGCCAGCAGCTTGCGGCAGGGAGGGGACGAGCAGTACTTC CASSLRQGGDEQYF
. TRBJ1-5 12 TRBV19 . TGTGCCAGTAGTATCAGGTTTCAGCCCCAGCATTTT CASSIRFQPQHF